This T cell receptor (beta chain) was profiled in a study of regulatory T cells in long-lasting Graves disease. With 7 bases clipped from V and 4 bases from J, the junction kept 5 bases outside the gene matches. CDR1 and CDR2 from the germline V gene are MDHEN and SYDVKM. There are 14 residues in the CDR3. Time point indicated: newly diagnosed GD, antithyroid drugs for less than 3 months. The TCR library was made from RNA extracted from PBMCs. Patients met American Thyroid Association criteria for Graves' disease. Each of the patients was recruited from an endocrinology department situated in Xi'an, China. TCR beta libraries were built with iRepertoire HTBI primers and Arm-PCR of CDR3 regions. TCRdb passed the multiplex PCR reads through MiXCR, listing each CDR3 protein once. The table lists 350,000 to 500,000 distinct CDR3 sequences, 11% to 15% of them singletons, with about 15% in the top ten. These same records also appear under a second study, on T cells in Graves' hyperthyroidism and ophthalmopathy. That work adds: Diagnoses rested on clinical symptoms, serum thyroxine and TRAb, thyroid ultrasound and orbital computed tomography.

This clonotype was sampled from a woman in her 50s with Graves disease. Specimen: peripheral blood mononuclear cells (PBMCs), collected at new diagnosis, from a patient treated with antithyroid drugs. The chain recombines TRBV28 with TRBJ1-2; 11 bases match TRBD1. CDR3 sequence (DNA): TGTGCCAGCATGGGACAGGGGGGGTTCTATGGCTACACCTTC. It encodes CASMGQGGFYGYTF.